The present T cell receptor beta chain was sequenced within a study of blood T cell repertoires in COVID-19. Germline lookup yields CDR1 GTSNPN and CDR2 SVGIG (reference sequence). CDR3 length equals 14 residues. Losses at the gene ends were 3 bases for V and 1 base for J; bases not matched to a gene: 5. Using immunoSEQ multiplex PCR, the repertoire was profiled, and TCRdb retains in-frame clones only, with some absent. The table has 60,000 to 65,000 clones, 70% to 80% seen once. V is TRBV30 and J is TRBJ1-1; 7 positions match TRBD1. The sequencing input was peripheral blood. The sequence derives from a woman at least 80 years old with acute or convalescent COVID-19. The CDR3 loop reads CAWRQGLGNTEAFF. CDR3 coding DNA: TGTGCCTGGAGACAGGGGCTCGGGAACACTGAAGCTTTCTTT.